The next 32 T cell receptor beta chains were all read from a single sample in a study of human T cells and chemical hapten exposure (dated by TCRdb to the early 2020s). Libraries came from RACE. TCRdb names NextSeq 500 as the instrument used. Clones were called with MiXCR by TCRdb after fastp trimmed the public reads at Q25, and only in-frame beta chains were retained. When rows share a CDR3 protein, they turn into one entry using the most common DNA and genes. A total of a few hundred thousand distinct CDR3 sequences appear in this sample, 5.5% of them only once. The ten largest clonotypes hold 7% to 10% of the sample. The intended sense of this specimen's time point label: pre-sensitization, week 0. The label giving this sample's treatment or condition can be read as: therapeutic diphenylcyclopropenone sensitization with weekly scalp DPC. Source: whole blood, taken in connection with sensitization to the hapten diphenylcyclopropenone (DPC). Receptors were obtained from a woman aged 18-29 years with alopecia areata. Some clones in this sample may be carry-over from other donors' samples.

The V and J genes are TRBV12-5 and TRBJ1-5; no clear D. Trimming stripped 2 bases from V and 3 bases from J, with 11 bases between. The CDR3 covers 15 residues. The germline gives CDR1 LGHNT, CDR2 FRNRAP. The CDR3 protein is CASGLSARSNQPQHF. DNA for the CDR3: TGTGCTAGTGGTTTGAGCGCCAGATCCAATCAGCCCCAGCATTTT.

This clonotype has just a few counts. The chain joins TRBV20-1 to TRBJ1-1; a possible D gene is TRBD1 (6 bases). CDR3 length: 14 residues. CDR1 is DFQATT, CDR2 SNEGSKA, per germline (reference sequence). Trimming cost V 1 base and J 3 bases, with 12 bases left between them. CDR3 DNA: TGCAGTGCTAGAGGTCGAACAGGGTACACTGAAGCTTTCTTT. Translation gives CSARGRTGYTEAFF.

This clonotype occurred many times. The V and J genes are TRBV6-1 and TRBJ1-2; D uncertain. The V end was cut by 3 bases, the J end by 8 bases, with 10 bases between. Germline CDR1 MNHNS, CDR2 SASEGT. CDR3 length: 12 residues. CDR3 DNA: TGTGCCAGCAGTGATGGGATAGGGGGCTACACCTTC. Encoded protein: CASSDGIGGYTF.

The table lists this clonotype with many counts. The chain couples TRBV13 to TRBJ1-3; D remains unclear. V gave up 4 bases and J gave up 0 bases, with 10 bases separating them. This CDR3 is 15 amino acids long. CDR1 is PRHDT, CDR2 FYEKMQ, per germline (reference sequence). CDR3 nucleotides: TGTGCCAGCAGCTCCGATAAGACCTCTGGAAACACCATATATTTT. This gives the protein CASSSDKTSGNTIYF.

This clonotype occurred many times. The CDR3, as DNA: TGTGCCAGCAGTGAAGCGCGGGTCACTGAAGCTTTCTTT. This sequence encodes CASSEARVTEAFF. This rearrangement joins TRBV6-1 to TRBJ1-1; D ambiguous. V was cut by 0 bases and J by 4 bases, with 6 bases left in between. The V gene's germline CDR1 is MNHNS and CDR2 SASEGT. The CDR3 loop spans 13 amino acids.

A few counts support this clonotype. The chain is built from TRBV5-5 and TRBJ1-2, with TRBD1 identical over 12 bases. Trimming removed 4 bases from V and 3 bases from J; junction bases left unmatched: 10. The CDR3 is 17 residues long. CDR1 and CDR2 from the germline V gene are SGHKS and YYEKEE (reference sequence). The DNA for the CDR3 is TGTGCCAGCAGCCGGGGACAGGGGGCCCTTCCGTACTATGGCTACACCTTC. Translated, it gives CASSRGQGALPYYGYTF.

The genes are TRBV6-2 or TRBV6-3 and TRBJ2-2; TRBD2 is a possible D gene (5 bases). V shed 4 bases and J shed 0 bases, with 12 bases lying between them. The CDR3 runs 16 residues. The germline V gene encodes CDR1 MNHEY and CDR2 SVGEGT. CDR3 amino acids: CASSWAGKTNTGELFF. As DNA, the CDR3 is TGTGCCAGCAGTTGGGCCGGGAAGACGAACACCGGGGAGCTGTTTTTT.

In this sample, this clonotype turned up many times. V usage is TRBV7-6 and J usage is TRBJ2-1, with D perhaps being TRBD1 or TRBD2 (5 bases each). V was clipped by 1 base and J by 0 bases, with 13 bases between them. Germline V gene lookup returns CDR1 SGHVS and CDR2 FNYEAQ. This CDR3 has 17 residues. The CDR3 DNA reads TGTGCCAGCAGCTTAGGAGGGGCAGCTAGCTCCTACAATGAGCAGTTCTTC. Translation: CASSLGGAASSYNEQFF.

This clonotype was seen more than once but under ten times. V and J are TRBV25-1 and TRBJ1-2; no reliable D call. The CDR3 is 13 amino acids. The germline CDR1 and CDR2 sequences are MGHDK and SYGVNS. The ends were cut back, 1 base at V and 4 bases at J, with 7 bases in the middle. CDR3 DNA sequence: TGTGCCAGCAGTGAATCTCACATCTATGGCTACACCTTC. It codes for CASSESHIYGYTF.

Regarding this clonotype: The germline gene is not matched at one end of the junction; a read error may be the cause. V gene TRBV3-1 combines with J gene TRBJ2-7; the match to TRBD1 covers 7 bases. There are 15 residues in the CDR3. Per the germline V gene, CDR1 is LGHDT and CDR2 is YNNKEL (reference sequence). CDR3: CTSSQMGSTGNEQYF. DNA for the CDR3: TGTACCAGCAGCCAAATGGGGTCGACAGGGAACGAGCAGTACTTC.

There are many counts of this clonotype. J is TRBJ2-7 and V is TRBV27; either TRBD1 or TRBD2 may supply D (5 bases each). The CDR3 has 12 amino acids. CDR1 MNHEY and CDR2 SMNVEV come from the germline V gene (reference sequence). V was trimmed by 8 bases and J by 3 bases, leaving 11 bases between them. The chain's CDR3 is CASSGPSYEQYF. The CDR3 DNA is TGTGCCAGCTCGGGACCGAGCTACGAGCAGTACTTC.

This clonotype showed up many times. The rearrangement links TRBV4-3 to TRBJ2-7; D is perhaps TRBD1 (5 bases). CDR1 LGHNA and CDR2 YSLEER come from the germline V gene. CDR3 length: 14 residues. V was shortened by 2 bases and J by 3 bases, with 11 bases between the two germline ends. In DNA, the CDR3 is TGCGCCAGCAGCCAAAAAACCGACAGCTACGAGCAGTACTTC. Its translation: CASSQKTDSYEQYF.

This sequence joins TRBV7-2 and TRBJ1-6; D is undetermined. The CDR3 has 15 amino acids. Germline assignment: CDR1 SGHTA and CDR2 FQGNSA. Trimming removed 5 bases from V and 6 bases from J, with 14 bases in between. The CDR3 sequence: CASSRGPVFNSPLHF. CDR3 nucleotides: TGTGCCAGCAGCCGAGGGCCAGTTTTTAATTCACCCCTCCACTTT.

V usage is TRBV11-2 and J usage is TRBJ2-5; possible D gene TRBD2, 6 bases. Germline lookup yields CDR1 SGHAT and CDR2 FQNNGV. The CDR3 totals 15 residues. V was trimmed by 7 bases and J by 4 bases, leaving 19 bases between them. In DNA, the CDR3 is TGTGCCAGCACCCTTCCCTGGGGAGGATCAGAGACCCAGTACTTC. Translated, it gives CASTLPWGGSETQYF.

This clonotype was seen a few times. V is TRBV5-1 and J is TRBJ2-5; no firm D call. CDR1 is SGHRS and CDR2 is YFSETQ in the germline V gene. The CDR3 is 11 residues long. With 5 bases removed from V and 5 bases from J, the gap between germline ends came to 7 bases. This CDR3 is CASRKAETQYF. The CDR3 DNA sequence: TGCGCCAGCAGAAAAGCCGAGACCCAGTACTTC.

This clonotype was seen a few times. The chain couples TRBV10-3 to TRBJ2-3, with D perhaps given as TRBD1 or TRBD2 (6 bases each). Germline loops: CDR1 ENHRY, CDR2 SYGVKD. The germline V and J ends were trimmed by 6 bases and 2 bases, with 12 bases remaining between them. The CDR3 runs to 14 residues. The CDR3 coding sequence is TGTGCCATCAGGGAAAGGGGGGACACAGATACGCAGTATTTT. Protein: CAIRERGDTDTQYF.

The J gene is TRBJ2-7, the V gene TRBV10-3; maybe TRBD1 (6 bases). Germline V lookup: CDR1 ENHRY, CDR2 SYGVKD. CDR3 size: 13 residues. V lost 2 bases, J lost 1 base, and 6 bases lay in between. As DNA, the CDR3 is TGTGCCATCAGTGAGGGACAGTCCTACGAGCAGTACTTC. Translated: CAISEGQSYEQYF.

There are many counts of this clonotype. The J gene is TRBJ1-1, the V gene TRBV7-8; D might be TRBD1 (5 bases). The CDR3 extends over 14 amino acids. From germline, CDR1 is SGHVS and CDR2 FQNEAQ. Trimming shortened V by 1 base and J by 5 bases, and 11 bases separated the two germline ends. Here the CDR3 reads CASSLEAGRTEAFF. CDR3 DNA: TGTGCCAGCAGCTTAGAGGCAGGGCGGACTGAAGCTTTCTTT.

This clonotype was observed a handful of times. One end of the junction does not line up with germline, which may come from a read error. This chain links TRBV12-3 or TRBV12-4 with TRBJ2-3; D unresolved. This CDR3 has 12 residues. The CDR3 sequence: CASSFNTDTQFF. The DNA for the CDR3 is TGTGCCAGCAGCTTCAACACAGATACGCAGTTTTTT.

This clonotype showed up many times. The chain has TRBV27 and TRBJ2-3, with 11 bases fitting TRBD1. CDR3 size: 17 residues. Per germline, CDR1 MNHEY and CDR2 SMNVEV (reference sequence). The ends lost 4 bases at V and 3 bases at J; junction bases unmatched: 9. The CDR3 protein is CASSYRTGGTRTDTQYF. CDR3 coding DNA: TGTGCCAGCAGTTATCGGACAGGGGGCACCCGAACAGATACGCAGTATTTT.

This clonotype was seen more than once but under ten times. The rearrangement uses TRBV7-2 and TRBJ1-1; possibly TRBD1 for D (5 bases). CDR1 SGHTA and CDR2 FQGNSA come from the germline V gene. Between the trimmed V and J ends, which lost 3 bases and 11 bases, there was a span of 16 bases. The CDR3 is 13 residues long. The CDR3 region is CASSFSGFLGAFF. In nucleotides, the CDR3 is TGTGCCAGCAGCTTTTCAGGGTTCCTAGGGGCTTTCTTT.

This clonotype was observed many times. The J gene is TRBJ2-3, the V gene TRBV28; TRBD2 might be the D (7 bases). The germline gives CDR1 MDHEN, CDR2 SYDVKM. CDR3 size: 14 residues. The V end was cut by 6 bases, the J end by 4 bases, with 14 bases between. CDR3 sequence: CASSLGGGSDTQYF. The DNA of the CDR3 is TGTGCCAGCAGCCTAGGGGGGGGCTCAGATACGCAGTATTTT.

This clonotype was recorded many times. The chain combines TRBV7-9 with TRBJ2-6; TRBD2 matches 11 bases. The CDR3 is made up of 15 amino acids. The germline V gene has CDR1 SEHNR and CDR2 FQNEAQ (reference sequence). The V and J ends lost 5 bases and 13 bases, in that order; junction bases with no gene match: 10. The CDR3 protein is CASSQETSGALVLTF. The CDR3 DNA reads as TGTGCCAGCAGCCAGGAGACTAGCGGGGCTCTAGTCCTGACTTTC.

In this sample, this clonotype turned up a few times. This chain connects TRBV6-5 to TRBJ2-3, with D perhaps TRBD1 or TRBD2 (5 bases each). Germline assignment: CDR1 MNHEY and CDR2 SVGAGI. The V gene lost 6 bases and the J gene lost 4 bases, with 17 bases spanning the gap. This CDR3 has 15 residues. The CDR3 is CASSSGTAEPDTQYF. CDR3 DNA: TGTGCCAGCAGCTCCGGGACGGCCGAACCAGATACGCAGTATTTT.

The sample holds a few counts of this clonotype. This sequence joins TRBV4-3 and TRBJ1-1; D remains ambiguous. The germline gives CDR1 LGHNA, CDR2 YSLEER. With 1 base removed from V and 5 bases from J, the gap between germline ends came to 8 bases. The CDR3 length is 13 residues. The CDR3 nucleotides are TGCGCCAGCAGCCAAGTGGTCGGGACTGAAGCTTTCTTT. It specifies CASSQVVGTEAFF.

The CDR3 is CASIQGGEQYF. In DNA form, the CDR3 reads TGTGCCAGCATCCAGGGGGGCGAGCAGTACTTC. The rearrangement uses TRBV27 and TRBJ2-7; D perhaps matches TRBD1 (7 bases). The CDR3 totals 11 residues. Germline CDR1 and CDR2: MNHEY and SMNVEV (reference sequence). The ends were cut back, 7 bases at V and 6 bases at J, with 10 bases in the middle.

The chain joins TRBV2 to TRBJ2-3; TRBD2 aligns across 12 bases. Germline loops: CDR1 SNHLY, CDR2 FYNNEI. This CDR3 comprises 15 residues. V dropped 6 bases and J dropped 5; count of bases not matched to a gene: 6. Written as DNA, the CDR3 is TGTGCCAGCAGCGGACTAGCGGGGCAGAAAGATACGCAGTATTTT. As protein: CASSGLAGQKDTQYF. Based on the CDR3 plus reference TRBV2 and TRBJ2-3, the full variable domain is EPEVTQTPSHQVTQMGQEVILRCVPISNHLYFYWYRQILGQKVEFLVSFYNNEISEKSEIFDDQFSVERPDGSNFTLKIRSTKLEDSAMYFCASSGLAGQKDTQYFGPGTRLTVL.

The J gene is TRBJ1-2, the V gene TRBV10-3; TRBD1 aligns across 8 bases. The V segment lost 2 bases and the J segment 2 bases; nucleotides outside the gene matches: 7. CDR3 length equals 16 residues. From germline, CDR1 is ENHRY and CDR2 SYGVKD. The DNA for the CDR3 is TGTGCCATCAGTGAGACATGGCAGGGGGCGAACTATGGCTACACCTTC. It encodes CAISETWQGANYGYTF.

V and J are TRBV7-8 and TRBJ2-5; D is unresolved. The CDR3 is made up of 10 amino acids. In germline, CDR1 is SGHVS, CDR2 FQNEAQ. The V end was cut by 5 bases, the J end by 12 bases, with 10 bases between. The CDR3 loop reads CASSADWEYF. In DNA form, the CDR3 reads TGTGCCAGCAGCGCCGACTGGGAGTACTTC.

This clonotype was counted many times. The J gene is TRBJ1-4, the V gene TRBV20-1; D is ambiguous. Per the germline V gene, CDR1 is DFQATT and CDR2 is SNEGSKA (reference sequence). The V gene lost 0 bases and the J gene lost 0 bases, with 8 bases spanning the gap. The CDR3 is 15 amino acids. CDR3: CSARDPSATNEKLFF. The CDR3 DNA reads as TGCAGTGCTAGAGATCCAAGCGCAACTAATGAAAAACTGTTTTTT.

This clonotype was observed a handful of times. The chain has TRBV7-6 and TRBJ2-6; either TRBD1 or TRBD2 may fit D (6 bases each). Germline CDR1 and CDR2: SGHVS and FNYEAQ. This CDR3 comprises 19 residues. The V and J ends lost 4 bases and 0 bases respectively, with 19 bases between them. The CDR3 loop is CASSSSGAGTFSGANVLTF. CDR3 nucleotides: TGTGCCAGCAGCTCCTCAGGGGCGGGGACTTTCTCTGGGGCCAACGTCCTGACTTTC.

This clonotype was observed a handful of times. CDR3 bases: TGTGCCAGCAGCCCCAGACAGGGGACATTCACAGATACGCAGTATTTT. This encodes CASSPRQGTFTDTQYF. The chain uses TRBV9 and TRBJ2-3, with TRBD1 identical over 8 bases. V was pared by 4 bases and J by 2 bases, with 9 bases of the junction left unmatched. This CDR3 has 16 residues. Germline V gives CDR1 SGDLS, CDR2 YYNGEE.